One sample yielded the 7 T cell receptor beta chains listed below, sequenced in a study of blood T cell repertoires in COVID-19. Clones were sequenced by immunoSEQ multiplex PCR, and TCRdb holds only the in-frame ones, with some missing. The sample holds roughly 200,000 clones, around 85% seen once. The sequenced sample consisted of PBMCs or T cells enriched from blood (not recorded which). All receptors derive from a man between 35 and 55 years old who had recovered from COVID-19.

The chain combines TRBV3-1 (or the pseudogene TRBV3-2) with TRBJ1-2; D call uncertain. The CDR3 runs to 15 residues. Trimming removed 2 bases from V and 2 bases from J, with 12 bases in between. Germline V gives CDR1 LGHDT, CDR2 YNNKEL (reference sequence). The CDR3 coding sequence is TGTGCCAGCAGCCAAATGACCGTACAGAACTATGGCTACACCTTC. As protein: CASSQMTVQNYGYTF.

The V gene is TRBV7-2, the J gene TRBJ2-7; TRBD2 is a possible D gene (5 bases). The CDR3 sequence is 14 residues long. V was clipped by 1 base and J by 1 base, with 8 bases between them. Germline CDR1 is SGHTA and CDR2 is FQGNSA. CDR3 residues: CASSLGPGSYEQYF. The CDR3 DNA sequence: TGTGCCAGCAGCTTAGGGCCGGGATCCTACGAGCAGTACTTC. The variable domain in full, completed from reference TRBV7-2 and TRBJ2-7, reads GAGVSQSPSNKVTEKGKDVELRCDPISGHTALYWYRQSLGQGLEFLIYFQGNSAPDKSGLPSDRFSAERTGGSVSTLTIQRTQQEDSAVYLCASSLGPGSYEQYFGPGTRLTVT.

There are a few counts of this clone. The chain combines TRBV3-1 (or the pseudogene TRBV3-2) with TRBJ2-7, with 7 positions matching TRBD2. CDR3 length: 14 amino acids. Germline V lookup: CDR1 LGHDT, CDR2 YNNKEL (reference sequence). The V segment lost 6 bases and the J segment 1 base; nucleotides outside the gene matches: 6. The CDR3 DNA sequence: TGTGCCAGCAGTCCTAGCGGTGGGTCCTACGAGCAGTACTTC. Amino acids: CASSPSGGSYEQYF.

The CDR3 DNA sequence: TGTGCCAGTTGGGAGTGGGTCGGGGAGCTGTTTTTT. Protein: CASWEWVGELFF. The chain uses TRBV19 and TRBJ2-2; D is perhaps TRBD2 (5 bases). Trimming stripped 8 bases from V and 7 bases from J, with 11 bases between. Germline CDR1 reads LNHDA; CDR2 reads SQIVND (reference sequence). The CDR3 has 12 residues.

This chain joins TRBV13 and TRBJ1-2; 8 bases match TRBD1. Trimming took 5 bases from V and 1 from J; bases not matched to a gene: 12. This CDR3 is built from 17 residues. CDR1 is PRHDT, CDR2 FYEKMQ, per germline (reference sequence). The DNA for the CDR3 is TGTGCCAGCAGCACCGACAGGGGTCTCACCGATAACTATGGCTACACCTTC. Amino acid sequence: CASSTDRGLTDNYGYTF.

The chain joins TRBV10-1 to TRBJ2-7, with D perhaps TRBD1 (6 bases). This CDR3 has 14 amino acids. Trimming stripped 4 bases from V and 3 bases from J, with 13 bases between. Germline values: CDR1 WNHNN, CDR2 SYGVQD (reference sequence). The CDR3 spells CASSVGGSGYEQYF. DNA of the CDR3: TGCGCCAGCAGTGTTGGGGGCTCGGGCTACGAGCAGTACTTC.

This rearrangement joins TRBV28 to TRBJ2-5, with 7 positions matching TRBD1. CDR3 size: 17 residues. V lost 4 bases to trimming and J lost 4 bases; unmatched junction nucleotides: 15. Germline loops: CDR1 MDHEN, CDR2 SYDVKM. The CDR3 reads CASSSNRGQKILETQYF. CDR3 DNA sequence: TGTGCCAGCAGTTCTAACAGGGGACAAAAAATTTTAGAGACCCAGTACTTC.